The following is a T cell receptor (beta chain) sequence with its context. What it binds is not known. The PCR had 60 Vbeta and 13 Jbeta primers. Per the original methods: Later work found tens of millions of unique TCR beta chains, with 9 million to 13 million shared. TCRdb keeps only in-frame clones here, not all; method: immunoSEQ multiplex PCR. The V and J calls and the clone size are those of that table, but D and trimming were determined from the DNA. The sample has about 150,000 clones; 60% to 85% are singletons. The data were obtained in a study of cytomegalovirus exposure and HLA in healthy donors. On the study more broadly: Among the 400 or so donors who were genotyped, about 80% fell in the genetic ancestry cluster that is associated with self-reported Caucasian donors. General study findings and limits: More clonal expansion characterized HLA-associated TCR beta chains than equally common others in a later analysis.

CDR1 is SGHKS and CDR2 is YYEKEE in the germline V gene (reference sequence). This CDR3 has 15 residues. Between the trimmed V and J ends, which lost 1 base and 6 bases, there was a span of 14 bases. Sequencing was done on a sample of PBMCs. This sequence originates from a middle-aged man in good health and CMV-seropositive. This rearrangement joins TRBV5-5 to TRBJ2-4; D is perhaps TRBD2 (6 bases). The CDR3 is CASSLLSGGTNIQYF. The CDR3 DNA is TGTGCCAGCAGCTTGCTTAGCGGAGGTACAAACATTCAGTACTTC.